These 6 T cell receptor beta chains were all obtained from the same sample, sequenced in a study of T cell responses to AZD1222 COVID-19 vaccine. This table comes from immunoSEQ multiplex PCR, and its TCRdb copy is limited to in-frame clones, with some not included. The data show tens of thousands of clones, with 84% seen just once and about 7% held by the top ten. This specimen was peripheral blood, taken on day 0 of AZD1222 vaccination. These receptors were obtained from an adult in good health.

This clone has a single count. The genes are TRBV20-1 and TRBJ1-4, with TRBD1 as a possible D gene (5 bases). In germline, CDR1 is DFQATT, CDR2 SNEGSKA (reference sequence). Trimming cost V 3 bases and J 3 bases, with 11 bases left between them. The CDR3 is 14 amino acids. The CDR3 bases are TGCAGTGCTAGTAGGGGAGCAGCTAATGAAAAACTGTTTTTT. Translating gives CSASRGAANEKLFF.

In its sample, this clone was seen a few times. The V call is TRBV5-1, the J call TRBJ1-2, with 9 bases lining up with TRBD1. The length of the CDR3 is 15 residues. V shed 0 bases and J 2 bases; nucleotides not matched to a gene: 2. The germline CDR1 and CDR2 sequences are SGHRS and YFSETQ. This CDR3 is CASSLAGTGNYGYTF. The CDR3 nucleotides read TGCGCCAGCAGCTTGGCCGGGACAGGGAACTATGGCTACACCTTC.

The J gene is TRBJ2-2, the V gene TRBV7-2; TRBD1 matches 8 bases. Germline-derived CDR1 and CDR2 are SGHTA and FQGNSA. The V and J ends lost 4 bases and 7 bases, in that order; junction bases with no gene match: 8. This CDR3 is 15 amino acids long. The CDR3 here is CASSSRQGLLGELFF. Here the CDR3 DNA reads TGTGCCAGCAGCTCACGACAGGGGTTACTCGGGGAGCTGTTTTTT.

As DNA, the CDR3 is TGTGCCAGCAGCTATCGCGGTTCTGGAAACACCATATATTTT. It is translated as CASSYRGSGNTIYF. V and J are TRBV7-8 and TRBJ1-3; D not resolved. The V end was cut by 4 bases, the J end by 1 base, with 8 bases between. The CDR3 length is 14 residues. The germline V gene has CDR1 SGHVS and CDR2 FQNEAQ.

This rearrangement joins TRBV4-3 to TRBJ1-5; TRBD1 is a possible D gene (6 bases). Germline CDR1 reads LGHNA; CDR2 reads YSLEER. The CDR3 runs to 19 residues. Trimming shortened V by 1 base and J by 1 base, and 20 bases separated the two germline ends. This CDR3 is CASSQAATGKFGSNQPQHF. CDR3 bases: TGCGCCAGCAGCCAAGCGGCGACAGGTAAATTCGGAAGCAATCAGCCCCAGCATTTT.

V gene TRBV23-1 combines with J gene TRBJ1-1; 9 bases are shared with TRBD1. TRBV23-1 is known as an ORF, though its function is uncertain. J lost 3 bases, V lost 7 bases, and 3 bases had no gene match. CDR3 length equals 13 residues. The CDR3: CASTNRGHTEAFF. CDR3 sequence (DNA): TGCGCCAGCACCAACAGGGGGCACACTGAAGCTTTCTTT.